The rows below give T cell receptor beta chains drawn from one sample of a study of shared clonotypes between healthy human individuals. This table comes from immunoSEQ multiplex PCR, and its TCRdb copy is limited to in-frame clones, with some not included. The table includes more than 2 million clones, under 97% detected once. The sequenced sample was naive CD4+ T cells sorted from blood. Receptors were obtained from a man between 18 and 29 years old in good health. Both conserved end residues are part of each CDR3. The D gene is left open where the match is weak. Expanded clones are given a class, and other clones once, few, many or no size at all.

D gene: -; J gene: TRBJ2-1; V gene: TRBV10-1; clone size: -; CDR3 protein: CASSRGLGQGGSYNEQFF; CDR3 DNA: TGCGCCAGCAGTCGAGGACTGGGCCAGGGGGGCTCCTACAATGAGCAGTTCTTC
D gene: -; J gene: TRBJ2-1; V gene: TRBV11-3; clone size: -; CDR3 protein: CASSLGFNEQFF; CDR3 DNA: TGTGCCAGCAGCTTAGGGTTCAATGAGCAGTTCTTC
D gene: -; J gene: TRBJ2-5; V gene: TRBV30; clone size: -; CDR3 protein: CAWSRSGKETQYF; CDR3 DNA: TGTGCCTGGAGTAGGTCAGGGAAAGAGACCCAGTACTTC
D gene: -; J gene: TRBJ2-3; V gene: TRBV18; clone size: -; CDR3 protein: CASSPPVAATDTQYF; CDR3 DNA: TGTGCCAGCTCACCACCGGTCGCAGCGACAGATACGCAGTATTTT
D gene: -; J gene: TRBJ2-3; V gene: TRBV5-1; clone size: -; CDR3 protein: CASNLGEFSDTQYF; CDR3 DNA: TGCGCCAGCAACTTGGGGGAGTTCTCCGATACGCAGTATTTT
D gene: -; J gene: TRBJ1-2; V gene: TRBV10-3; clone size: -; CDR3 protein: CATSSRQVGLNYGYTF; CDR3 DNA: TGTGCCACATCGTCACGACAGGTGGGCCTAAACTATGGCTACACCTTC
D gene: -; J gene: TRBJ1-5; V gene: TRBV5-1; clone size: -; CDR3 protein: CASSFGDREGQPQHF; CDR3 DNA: TGCGCCAGCAGCTTTGGCGATCGTGAGGGTCAGCCCCAGCATTTT
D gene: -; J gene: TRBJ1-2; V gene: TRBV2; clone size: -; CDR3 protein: CASSEGSPSYTF; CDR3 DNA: TGTGCCAGCAGTGAAGGGTCGCCGAGCTACACCTTC
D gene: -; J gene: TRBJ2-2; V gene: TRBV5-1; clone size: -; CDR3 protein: CASSLTGSLNTGELFF; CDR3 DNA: TGCGCCAGCAGTCTCACAGGCTCACTGAACACCGGGGAGCTGTTTTTT
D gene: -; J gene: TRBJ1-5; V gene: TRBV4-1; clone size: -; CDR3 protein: CASISRGADNQPQHF; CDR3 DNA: TGCGCCAGCATCTCAAGGGGGGCAGACAATCAGCCCCAGCATTTT
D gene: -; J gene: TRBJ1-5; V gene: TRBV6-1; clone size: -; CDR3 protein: CASSKGEEAQPQHF; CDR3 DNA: TGTGCCAGCAGCAAGGGGGAAGAGGCCCAGCCCCAGCATTTT
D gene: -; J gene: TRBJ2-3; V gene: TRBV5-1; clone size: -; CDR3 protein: CASSLGLSTDTQYF; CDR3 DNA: TGCGCCAGCAGCTTGGGGTTGAGCACAGATACGCAGTATTTT
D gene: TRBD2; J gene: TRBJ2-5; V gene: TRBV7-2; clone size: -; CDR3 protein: CASSPWTSRETQYF; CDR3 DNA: TGTGCCAGCAGCCCCTGGACTAGCAGGGAGACCCAGTACTTC
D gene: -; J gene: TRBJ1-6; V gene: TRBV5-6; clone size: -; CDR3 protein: CASLNQGYNSPLHF; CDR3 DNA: TGTGCCAGTCTTAACCAGGGCTATAATTCACCCCTCCACTTT
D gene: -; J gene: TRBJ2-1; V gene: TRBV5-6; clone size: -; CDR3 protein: CASIRSRQSSYNEQFF; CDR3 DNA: TGTGCCAGCATAAGGAGCCGGCAGAGCTCCTACAATGAGCAGTTCTTC
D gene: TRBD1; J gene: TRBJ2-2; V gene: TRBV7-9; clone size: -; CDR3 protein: CAGNRGMDTGELFF; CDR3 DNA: TGTGCCGGTAACAGGGGGATGGACACCGGGGAGCTGTTTTTT
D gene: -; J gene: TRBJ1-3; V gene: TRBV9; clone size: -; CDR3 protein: CASSRGDGNTIYF; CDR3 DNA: TGTGCCAGCAGCAGAGGGGATGGAAACACCATATATTTT
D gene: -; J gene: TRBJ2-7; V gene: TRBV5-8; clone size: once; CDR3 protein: CASSILTDEQYF; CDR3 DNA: TGTGCCAGCTCCATCCTGACGGACGAGCAGTACTTC
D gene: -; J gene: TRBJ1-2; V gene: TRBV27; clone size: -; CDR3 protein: CASRGASTLGGGYTF; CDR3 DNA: TGTGCCAGCAGGGGGGCGTCCACCCTAGGGGGTGGCTACACCTTC
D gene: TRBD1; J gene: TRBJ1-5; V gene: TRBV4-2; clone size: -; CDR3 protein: CASSLGTGGNQPQHF; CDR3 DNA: TGTGCCAGCAGCCTGGGGACAGGGGGCAATCAGCCCCAGCATTTT